A selection of T cell receptor beta chains follows, all from one sample in a study of blood T cell repertoires in COVID-19. The assay was immunoSEQ multiplex PCR, and TCRdb's table has in-frame clones only and misses some. The table has around 68,000 clones, approximately 90% seen once. The specimen sequenced was peripheral blood. The receptors originated from a human donor in a cohort sampled during active COVID-19. The CDR3 runs from the conserved cysteine through the conserved F or W. The D gene is left open where the match is weak. Size is omitted from some rows. Given values are once, few, many or a class for expanded clones.

V	J	size	D	DNA	CDR3
TRBV5-1	TRBJ2-3	-	-	TGCGCCAGCAGCTTGTGGGCTACCCCAGATACGCAGTATTTT	CASSLWATPDTQYF
TRBV11-2	TRBJ1-1	-	-	TGTGCCAGCAGCTTAGGTTCCGTGAACACTGAAGCTTTCTTT	CASSLGSVNTEAFF
TRBV4-1	TRBJ2-2	-	TRBD2	TGCGCCAGCAGCCAAGTCCCCAATTTGCGGGAGGGCCGTATCGGGGAGCTGTTTTTT	CASSQVPNLREGRIGELFF
TRBV9	TRBJ1-1	few	-	TGTGCCAGCAGCGTAATAGGGGGAGACACTGAAGCTTTCTTT	CASSVIGGDTEAFF
TRBV10-3	TRBJ2-3	-	TRBD1	TGTGCCACAGGGGGAGCGGCCACAGATACGCAGTATTTT	CATGGAATDTQYF
TRBV7-3	TRBJ2-1	-	TRBD2	TGTGCCAGCAGCCCTAGCGGGTCGACCTACAATGAGCAGTTCTTC	CASSPSGSTYNEQFF
TRBV18	TRBJ2-7	-	-	TGTGCCAGCTCAGCCGGGACAAAAGTACGGCAGTACTTC	CASSAGTKVRQYF
TRBV18	TRBJ2-1	-	TRBD2	TGTGCCAGCTCACCAGGGAGGGCCGGGGGAGAGCAGTTCTTC	CASSPGRAGGEQFF
TRBV3-1/TRBV3-2	TRBJ2-7	-	-	TGTGCCAGCAGCCAAGCCTTCTTCACCGGGACTTCGGCCTACGAGCAGTACTTC	CASSQAFFTGTSAYEQYF
TRBV7-2	TRBJ2-1	-	TRBD2	TGTGCCAGCAGCCTGACTAGCGGGAGGGCCCGCTCCTACAATGAGCAGTTCTTC	CASSLTSGRARSYNEQFF
TRBV3-1/TRBV3-2	TRBJ2-1	-	TRBD1	TGTGCCAGCAGCCAAGCCGGGACAGCAGTCTTC	CASSQAGTAVF
TRBV7-2	TRBJ1-5	-	TRBD1	TGTGCCAGCAGCTCCCGGACAGGGTTTGGTCAGCCCCAGCATTTT	CASSSRTGFGQPQHF
TRBV3-1/TRBV3-2	TRBJ2-1	-	-	TGTGCCAGCAGCCAAGCAATAGTAGACAATGAGCAGTTCTTC	CASSQAIVDNEQFF
TRBV2	TRBJ2-6	-	TRBD2	TGTGCCAGCAGGGGACTAGCGGGGCTCGCTGGGGCCAACGTCCTGACTTTC	CASRGLAGLAGANVLTF
TRBV19	TRBJ2-1	once	TRBD2	TGTGCCAGTAGGCTTAGGCACTACCTTCGGACTAGCGGCCCCGAGTACAATGAGCAGTTCTTC	CASRLRHYLRTSGPEYNEQFF
TRBV28	TRBJ1-2	-	TRBD1	TGTGCCAGCAGTGTCGGGACAGCTTATGGCTACACCTTC	CASSVGTAYGYTF
TRBV19	TRBJ1-2	-	TRBD1	TGTGCCAGTAGTATCGCTACAGGGGCGGCCTATGGCTACACCTTC	CASSIATGAAYGYTF
TRBV28	TRBJ2-7	-	-	TGTGCCAGCAGTTTTGAGGGCAACAGGGGGAGGGTTACTGAGCAGTACTTC	CASSFEGNRGRVTEQYF
TRBV4-2	TRBJ2-2	-	-	TGTGCCAGCAGCCCCCGACTAGGAGGCGAGCTGTTTTTT	CASSPRLGGELFF
TRBV9	TRBJ1-2	-	-	TGTGCCAGCAGCGTAGGCCTGTCGGATGGCTACACCTTC	CASSVGLSDGYTF
TRBV5-1	TRBJ1-2	-	-	TGCGCCAGCAGCCCCCCCTCGGGGAACCATGGCTACACCTTC	CASSPPSGNHGYTF
TRBV3-1/TRBV3-2	TRBJ2-7	-	-	TGTGCCAGCAGCCAAGAGCAGTATGCCCCCTACGAGCAGTACTTC	CASSQEQYAPYEQYF
TRBV4-1	TRBJ1-5	-	TRBD1	TGCGCCAGCAGCCCGGGACAGGGAGGGAGCAATCAGCCCCAGCATTTT	CASSPGQGGSNQPQHF
TRBV7-2	TRBJ2-7	-	-	TGTGCCAGCACACGCGAGGCGGGCGAGCAGTACTTC	CASTREAGEQYF
TRBV4-1	TRBJ1-5	-	-	TGCGCCAGCAGTTTTACAGGCCTTAGCAATCAGCCCCAGCATTTT	CASSFTGLSNQPQHF
TRBV7-2	TRBJ2-3	-	-	TGTGCCAGCAGCTTAGGTCTAGCCACAGATACGCAGTATTTT	CASSLGLATDTQYF
TRBV2	TRBJ2-7	-	TRBD2	TGTGCCAGCAGGACGGGACTAGGACCCTACGAGCAGTACTTC	CASRTGLGPYEQYF
TRBV18	TRBJ2-1	once	TRBD2	TGTGCCAGCTCACCACGTTCTAGCGGGAGATCGGATGAGCAGTTCTTC	CASSPRSSGRSDEQFF
TRBV7-9	TRBJ2-1	-	TRBD2	TGTGCCAGCAGCTTAGTCGTTAGCGGGAGGGGATTTGGTGAGCAGTTCTTC	CASSLVVSGRGFGEQFF
TRBV27	TRBJ2-1	-	TRBD2	TGTGCCAGCAGTTTCGGGGCGGGGCTAGCGGGAGCTTATGAGCAGTTCTTC	CASSFGAGLAGAYEQFF
TRBV10-1	TRBJ2-5	-	-	TGCGCCAGCAGTGAGTCGACGGGAGCTCAAGAGACCCAGTACTTC	CASSESTGAQETQYF
TRBV7-8	TRBJ2-2	-	-	TGTGCCAGCAGCTTTTTCGGGAGTAACACCGGGGAGCTGTTTTTT	CASSFFGSNTGELFF
TRBV14	TRBJ2-1	-	-	TGTGCCAGCAGCCAGCTAGGACTAAGCTCCTACAATGAGCAGTTCTTC	CASSQLGLSSYNEQFF
TRBV18	TRBJ2-6	-	TRBD1	TGTGCCAGCTCACCATACAGGGGGCGCCTGTCCCCTGGGGCCAACGTCCTGACTTTC	CASSPYRGRLSPGANVLTF
TRBV7-2	TRBJ2-7	few	TRBD2	TGTGCCAGCAGCTTATCCCTAGCGGGAGGTTGGGAGCAGTACTTC	CASSLSLAGGWEQYF
TRBV5-1	TRBJ2-7	-	TRBD2	TGCGCCAGCAGCTTGGTTAAGACTAGCGGGAGCTACGAGCAGTACTTC	CASSLVKTSGSYEQYF
TRBV10-3	TRBJ1-5	-	-	TGTGCCTCCCAGGACAGACTCAATCAGCCCCAGCATTTT	CASQDRLNQPQHF
TRBV18	TRBJ1-4	-	-	TGTGCCAGCTCACCCCCGGGACAAGATAATGAAAAACTGTTTTTT	CASSPPGQDNEKLFF
TRBV4-2	TRBJ1-5	-	TRBD1	TGTGCCAGCAGCCAAGTGGGACAGGGGCAAAATCAGCCCCAGCATTTT	CASSQVGQGQNQPQHF
TRBV6-5	TRBJ1-2	-	-	TGTGCCAGCAGTTACTCAAGGGGGTACTATGGCTACACCTTC	CASSYSRGYYGYTF